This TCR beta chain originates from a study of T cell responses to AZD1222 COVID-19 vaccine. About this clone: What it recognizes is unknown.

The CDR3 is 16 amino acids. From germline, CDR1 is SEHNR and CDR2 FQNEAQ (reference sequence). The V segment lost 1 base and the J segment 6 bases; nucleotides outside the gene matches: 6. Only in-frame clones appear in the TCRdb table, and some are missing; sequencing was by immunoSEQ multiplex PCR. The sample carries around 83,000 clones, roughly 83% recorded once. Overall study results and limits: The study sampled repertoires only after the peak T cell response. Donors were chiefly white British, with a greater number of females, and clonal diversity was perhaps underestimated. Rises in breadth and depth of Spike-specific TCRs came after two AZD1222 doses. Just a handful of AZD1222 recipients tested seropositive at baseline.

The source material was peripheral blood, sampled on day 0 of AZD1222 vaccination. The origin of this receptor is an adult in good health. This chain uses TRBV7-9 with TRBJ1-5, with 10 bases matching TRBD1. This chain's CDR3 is CASSLGGTGAVQPQHF. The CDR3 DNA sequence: TGTGCCAGCAGCTTAGGTGGGACAGGGGCCGTTCAGCCCCAGCATTTT.